Sequencing of this T cell receptor (beta chain) was carried out in a study of blood T cell repertoires in COVID-19. The wider study: PBMCs, B-cell-depleted T cells, or T cells provided the cDNA or gDNA that made up the material.

Participants were aged roughly 18 to 89 years, lived in over 20 US areas, and enrolled virtually. Original handling: Counts of nucleated cells, estimated from reference gene primer amplification, were obtained. Some clones are missing from TCRdb's copy, which holds only in-frame ones; the method was immunoSEQ multiplex PCR. D and trimming were read from the DNA, whereas the V and J calls and clone size are those reported in that table. The sample carries approximately 180,000 clones, 76% recorded once. The specimen was PBMCs or T cells enriched from blood (not recorded which). The source is a woman aged 45-65 years with acute COVID-19.

DNA for the CDR3: TGCGCCAGCAGCCAAGATAATGGCAGGAACACTGAAGCTTTCTTT. This gives the protein CASSQDNGRNTEAFF. The chain combines TRBV4-1 with TRBJ1-1; D is ambiguous. CDR1 is MGHRA, CDR2 YSYEKL, per germline. The CDR3 contains 15 residues. Deletions cut 0 bases from V and 1 base from J, with 9 bases between.